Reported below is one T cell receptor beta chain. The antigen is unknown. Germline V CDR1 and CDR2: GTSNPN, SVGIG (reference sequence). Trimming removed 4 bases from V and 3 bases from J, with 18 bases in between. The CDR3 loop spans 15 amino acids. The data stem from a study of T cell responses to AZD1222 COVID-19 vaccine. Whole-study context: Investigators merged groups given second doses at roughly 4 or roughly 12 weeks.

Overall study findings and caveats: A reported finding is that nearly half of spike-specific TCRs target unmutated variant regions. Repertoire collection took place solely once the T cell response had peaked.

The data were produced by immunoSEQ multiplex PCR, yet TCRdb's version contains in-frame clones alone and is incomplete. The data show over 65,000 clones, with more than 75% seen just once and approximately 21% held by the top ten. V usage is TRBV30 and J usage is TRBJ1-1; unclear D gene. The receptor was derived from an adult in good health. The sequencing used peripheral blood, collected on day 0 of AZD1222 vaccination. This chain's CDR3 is CAWNVGWQVHTEAFF. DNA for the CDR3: TGTGCCTGGAACGTAGGGTGGCAGGTCCACACTGAAGCTTTCTTT.